The rows below give T cell receptor beta chains drawn from one sample of a study of neurological immune-mediated disorders. TCRdb re-called the 5' RACE reads through MiXCR, storing one row per CDR3 protein. The sample includes over 25,000 distinct CDR3 sequences, roughly 25% of them seen just once. The sample comprised CD4+ T cells from blood. These receptors all come from a man in his fifties or sixties with HTLV-1-associated myelopathy (HAM/TSP). CDR3s leave out the opening cysteine and the closing phenylalanine or tryptophan. The order of the fields is clone size, V gene, J gene, CDR3 protein. Clone size is given for some rows only: seen once, a few or many times, or a class if the clone is expanded.

NA	TRBV20-1	TRBJ2-1	SARAGTSGGDEQF
medium-sized	TRBV14	TRBJ2-7	ASSPGQGRGEYEQY
NA	TRBV5-1	TRBJ1-1	ASSEQGYTEAF
many	TRBV6-6	TRBJ1-3	ASSPGTAGNTIY
many	TRBV5-1	TRBJ2-7	ACAIQGSYEQY
many	TRBV9	TRBJ1-6	ASSVSDSYSPLH
NA	TRBV29-1	TRBJ1-3	SVGGGGSGNTIY
many	TRBV7-3	TRBJ1-5	ASSSRDGPQH
many	TRBV29-1	TRBJ2-1	SHQRVSYNEQF
few	TRBV5-1	TRBJ2-7	ASRDENYEQY
many	TRBV11-2	TRBJ1-2	ASSPRTGDSYGYT
NA	TRBV7-2	TRBJ2-3	ASTSRVVSTDTQY
NA	TRBV7-8	TRBJ2-2	ASSPRQANTGELF
many	TRBV15	TRBJ1-1	ATSRARQYMNTEAF